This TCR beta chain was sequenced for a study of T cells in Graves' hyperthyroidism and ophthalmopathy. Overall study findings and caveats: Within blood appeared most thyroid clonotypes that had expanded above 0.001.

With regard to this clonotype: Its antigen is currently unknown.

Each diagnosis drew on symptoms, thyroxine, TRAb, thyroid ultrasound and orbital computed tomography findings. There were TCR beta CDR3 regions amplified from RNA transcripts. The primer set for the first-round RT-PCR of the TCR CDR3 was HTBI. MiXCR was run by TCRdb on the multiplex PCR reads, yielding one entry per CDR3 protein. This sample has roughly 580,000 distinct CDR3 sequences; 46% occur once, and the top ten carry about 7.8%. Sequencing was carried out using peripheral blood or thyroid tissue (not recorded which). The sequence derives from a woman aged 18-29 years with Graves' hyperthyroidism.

CDR3 amino acids: CASSHGETEAFF. DNA of the CDR3: TGTGCCAGCAGTCACGGAGAGACTGAAGCTTTCTTT. This chain links TRBV2 with TRBJ1-1, with unresolved D. Germline CDR1 is SNHLY and CDR2 is FYNNEI. The CDR3 is 12 amino acids. V was shortened by 5 bases and J by 5 bases, with 9 bases between the two germline ends.